Following are 9 T cell receptor beta chains from one sample sequenced in a study of T-cell memory formation after mild COVID-19. TCRdb re-called the 5' RACE reads with MiXCR, one entry per CDR3 protein. The sample has around 80,000 distinct CDR3 sequences; roughly 12% are singletons. The sample comprised PBMCs or a T cell subset sorted from them (not recorded which). The receptors stem from a young man who had mild COVID-19 (a few samples of this study predate the infection). Cell type and time point are not known.

This clonotype has more than one count but fewer than ten. The chain is built from TRBV6-6 and TRBJ1-3; D possibly corresponds to TRBD1 (5 bases). Germline CDR1 MNHNY, CDR2 SVGAGI (reference sequence). This CDR3 comprises 15 residues. V dropped 4 bases and J dropped 1 base, with 11 bases sitting between them. In DNA form, the CDR3 reads TGTGCCAGCAGTTTCACGGGGGAATCTGGAAACACCATATATTTT. This gives the protein CASSFTGESGNTIYF.

The chain recombines TRBV7-3 with TRBJ2-5, with TRBD2 as a possible D gene (5 bases). The V end was cut by 2 bases, the J end by 3 bases, with 10 bases between. Germline CDR1 SGHTA, CDR2 FQGTGA. The CDR3 loop spans 14 amino acids. CDR3 bases: TGTGCCAGCAGCTTATCCGGGGTAAAAGAGACCCAGTACTTC. Protein product: CASSLSGVKETQYF.

The rearrangement links TRBV7-9 to TRBJ2-5, with TRBD2 matching 10 bases. J was trimmed by 0 bases and V by 6 bases; bases with no gene match: 4. Germline V gives CDR1 SEHNR, CDR2 FQNEAQ (reference sequence). This CDR3 has 15 residues. CDR3 sequence: CASSLTSGYQETQYF. CDR3 DNA: TGTGCCAGCAGTTTGACTAGCGGGTACCAAGAGACCCAGTACTTC.

This clonotype showed up just a few times. The V call is TRBV6-2 or TRBV6-3, the J call TRBJ1-5; D gene uncertain. V gave up 0 bases and J gave up 3 bases, with 12 bases separating them. The CDR3 totals 16 residues. CDR1 is MNHEY, CDR2 SVGEGT, per germline. The CDR3 nucleotides read TGTGCCAGCAGTTACTCCCCTCTCCGAATCAATCAGCCCCAGCATTTT. It codes for CASSYSPLRINQPQHF.

This clonotype was picked up a small number of times. A junction boundary mismatches the germline segment, possibly from a read error. The rearrangement links TRBV12-3 or TRBV12-4 to TRBJ2-2, with D unresolved. This CDR3 is built from 15 residues. The CDR3 here is CASTLESRGTGELFF. The CDR3 nucleotides read TGTGCCAGCACTTTAGAGTCACGAGGCACCGGGGAGCTGTTTTTT.

CDR3 sequence: CAISRDRGSSPLHF. The DNA of the CDR3 is TGTGCCATCAGCAGGGACAGGGGGTCTTCACCCCTCCACTTT. V usage is TRBV10-3 and J usage is TRBJ1-6; 11 bases align to TRBD1. The V segment lost 6 bases and the J segment 9 bases; nucleotides outside the gene matches: 4. This CDR3 has 14 residues. The germline gives CDR1 ENHRY, CDR2 SYGVKD.

This clonotype was observed a handful of times. The gene calls are TRBV29-1 and TRBJ1-1; the D gene is possibly TRBD1 (5 bases). Germline values: CDR1 SQVTM, CDR2 ANQGSEA. This CDR3 comprises 12 residues. Trimming shortened V by 6 bases and J by 1 base, and 9 bases separated the two germline ends. In nucleotides, the CDR3 is TGCAGCGTGGGGAGGGGGAACACTGAAGCTTTCTTT. It encodes CSVGRGNTEAFF.

The chain links TRBV4-1 to TRBJ1-5, with D unclear. CDR3 length: 15 residues. With 0 bases removed from V and 1 base from J, the gap between germline ends came to 7 bases. Germline CDR1 reads MGHRA; CDR2 reads YSYEKL. The CDR3 protein is CASSQDSRSNQPQHF. CDR3 nucleotide sequence: TGCGCCAGCAGCCAAGATTCCCGGAGCAATCAGCCCCAGCATTTT.

This clonotype was observed a handful of times. The genes are TRBV4-3 and TRBJ1-4, with 9 bases fitting TRBD1. The CDR3 contains 16 residues. Germline CDR1 reads LGHNA; CDR2 reads YSLEER. V shed 2 bases and J 7 bases; nucleotides not matched to a gene: 8. The DNA for the CDR3 is TGCGCCAGCAGCCAAAAAGGGGACAGGGCCCGTGAAAAACTGTTTTTT. This codes for CASSQKGDRAREKLFF.